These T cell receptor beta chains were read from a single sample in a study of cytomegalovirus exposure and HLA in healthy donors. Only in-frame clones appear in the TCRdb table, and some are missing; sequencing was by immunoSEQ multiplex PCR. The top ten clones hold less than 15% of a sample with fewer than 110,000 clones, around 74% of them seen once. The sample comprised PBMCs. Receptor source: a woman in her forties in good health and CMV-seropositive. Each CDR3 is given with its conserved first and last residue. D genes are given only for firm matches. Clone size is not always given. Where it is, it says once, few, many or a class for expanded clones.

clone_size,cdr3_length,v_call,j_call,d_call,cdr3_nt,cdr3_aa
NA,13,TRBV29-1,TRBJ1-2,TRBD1,TGCAGCGTTGGACAGACAGGGAACTATGGCTACACCTTC,CSVGQTGNYGYTF
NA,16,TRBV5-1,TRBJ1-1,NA,TGCGCCAGCAGCTGGGGAGACGGCCCGAGTTCGGCTGAAGCTTTCTTT,CASSWGDGPSSAEAFF
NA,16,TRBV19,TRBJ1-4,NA,TGTGCCAGTAGTATCCGAGAAGCAGGGAGGTCTGAAAAACTGTTTTTT,CASSIREAGRSEKLFF
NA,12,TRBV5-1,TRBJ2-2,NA,TGCGCCAGCAGCTTGGAGGGGGTATTGCTGTTTTTT,CASSLEGVLLFF
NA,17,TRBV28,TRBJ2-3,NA,TGTGCCAGCAGTCCCCCCCAGACAGGCACTAGCACAGATACGCAGTATTTT,CASSPPQTGTSTDTQYF
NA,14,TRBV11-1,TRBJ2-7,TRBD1,TGTGCCAGCAGCCGAGACAGGGGGGCCTACGAGCAGTACTTC,CASSRDRGAYEQYF
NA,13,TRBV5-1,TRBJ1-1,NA,TGCGCCAGCAGCTTGCACCAGGGCACTGAAGCTTTCTTT,CASSLHQGTEAFF
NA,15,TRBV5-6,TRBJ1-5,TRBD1,TGTGCCAGCAGCACCGTTAGGACAGGCGATCAGCCCCAGCATTTT,CASSTVRTGDQPQHF
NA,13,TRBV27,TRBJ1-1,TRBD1,TGTGCCAGCAAAGGACAGGGTCGCACTGAAGCTTTCTTT,CASKGQGRTEAFF
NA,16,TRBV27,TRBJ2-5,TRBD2,TGTGCCAGCAGTTCCTTGGCGGGGGGGCCGGTAGAGACCCAGTACTTC,CASSSLAGGPVETQYF
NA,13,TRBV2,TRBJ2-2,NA,TGTGCCAGCAGGCGGGAGAACACCGGGGAGCTGTTTTTT,CASRRENTGELFF
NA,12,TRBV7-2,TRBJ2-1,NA,TGTGCCAGCAGCTTATACAGAAATGAGCAGTTCTTC,CASSLYRNEQFF
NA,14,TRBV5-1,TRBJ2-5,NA,TGCGCCAGCAGCTTGTTGTCTCGGCAAGAGACCCAGTACTTC,CASSLLSRQETQYF
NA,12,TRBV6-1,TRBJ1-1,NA,TGTGCCAGCATACAAGAGAACACTGAAGCTTTCTTT,CASIQENTEAFF
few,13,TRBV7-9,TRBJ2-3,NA,TGTGCCAGCAGCTTATCGGGAGTAGATACGCAGTATTTT,CASSLSGVDTQYF
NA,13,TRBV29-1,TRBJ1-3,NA,TGCAGCGTTGTAATAGGGGCTGGAAACACCATATATTTT,CSVVIGAGNTIYF
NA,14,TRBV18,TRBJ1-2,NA,TGTGCCAGCTCACCCGCGGGCATACGCTATGGCTACACCTTC,CASSPAGIRYGYTF